These 27 T cell receptor beta chains came from one sample sequenced in a study of blood T cells in healthy people across ages. Sample-barcoded 5' priming and a J-beta primer mix drove a second PCR of about 7 to 12 cycles. One entry per CDR3 protein, called by TCRdb with MiXCR from the 5' RACE reads. The repertoire has about 320,000 distinct CDR3 sequences, about 25% of them found once; the top ten carry around 29%. Specimen: blood. The source is a woman between 70 and 85 years old in good health.

The V call is TRBV29-1, the J call TRBJ1-2; D is ambiguous. V gave up 8 bases and J gave up 7 bases, with 14 bases separating them. The CDR3 sequence is 11 residues long. Per germline, CDR1 SQVTM and CDR2 ANQGSEA. The DNA for the CDR3 is TGCAGCTCACGAGGTCTAGCTGGCTACACCTTC. As protein: CSSRGLAGYTF.

This clonotype was found a few times. Germline is not matched at one junction end, which may reflect a read error. DNA of the CDR3: TGTGCCAGCAGTGAAAGCTCCTACGAGCGGTACTTC. Protein: CASSESSYERYF. The rearrangement uses TRBV28 and TRBJ2-7; no firm D call. The CDR3 length is 12 residues. The V gene's germline CDR1 is MDHEN and CDR2 SYDVKM.

The J gene is TRBJ2-1, the V gene TRBV4-2, with 8 bases aligning to TRBD2. V trimming: 0 bases; J trimming: 11 bases; junction bases outside the gene matches: 15. The CDR3 has 17 residues. Germline CDR1 reads LGHNA; CDR2 reads YNFKEQ. CDR3 DNA: TGTGCCAGCAGCCAAGATGAAAACGGGAGGGCCTCTAATCAGCAGTTCTTC. Translated: CASSQDENGRASNQQFF.

The sample holds a few counts of this clonotype. This chain links TRBV5-1 with TRBJ2-5; D gene uncertain. The closer fit of TRBJ2-7 to the DNA end suggests the J call may be wrong. The CDR3 extends over 14 amino acids. Germline lookup yields CDR1 SGHRS and CDR2 YFSETQ. The CDR3 nucleotides are TGCGCCAGCAGCTTGCCAGACTCAACCTACGAGCAGTACTTC. This encodes CASSLPDSTYEQYF.

The rearrangement links TRBV20-1 to TRBJ2-1; no definite D call. The CDR3 totals 12 residues. Germline V gives CDR1 DFQATT, CDR2 SNEGSKA (reference sequence). The ends were cut back, 3 bases at V and 4 bases at J, with 7 bases in the middle. This chain's CDR3 is CSARNPYNEQFF. CDR3 bases: TGCAGTGCTAGGAACCCTTACAATGAGCAGTTCTTC.

This clonotype was counted only a few times. The V gene is TRBV14, the J gene TRBJ2-3; D is possibly TRBD1 (5 bases). Germline CDR1 SGHDN, CDR2 FVKESK. V lost 5 bases to trimming and J lost 3 bases, with 15 bases between them. The CDR3 loop spans 15 amino acids. The CDR3 sequence: CASSFTGPRTDTQYF. In nucleotides, the CDR3 is TGTGCCAGCAGCTTCACAGGCCCGCGGACAGATACGCAGTATTTT.

This chain connects TRBV7-6 to TRBJ2-5, with D possibly TRBD1 on 5 matching bases. Germline CDR1 SGHVS, CDR2 FNYEAQ. V gave up 1 base and J gave up 4 bases, with 7 bases separating them. There are 13 residues in the CDR3. The CDR3 DNA follows: TGTGCCAGCAGCTTAGTTCAGGGAGAGACCCAGTACTTC. This encodes CASSLVQGETQYF.

The chain carries TRBV20-1 and TRBJ2-5, with D possibly being TRBD1 or TRBD2 (6 bases each). Near its end, the DNA agrees better with TRBJ2-1, so the J call may be wrong. The CDR3 is made up of 14 amino acids. Germline V gene sequence: CDR1 DFQATT, CDR2 SNEGSKA (reference sequence). CDR3 DNA: TGCAGTGCTAGAGATATAACAGGGAGGAATGAGCAGTTCTTC. Amino acids: CSARDITGRNEQFF.

This clonotype was observed a handful of times. This rearrangement joins TRBV28 to TRBJ2-5; no definite D call. V was trimmed by 5 bases and J by 1 base, leaving 14 bases between them. The CDR3 sequence is 15 residues long. Germline lookup yields CDR1 MDHEN and CDR2 SYDVKM. In nucleotides, the CDR3 is TGTGCCAGCAGTCAATTTCGTAACAGCCAAGAGACCCAGTACTTC. It is translated as CASSQFRNSQETQYF.

V usage is TRBV9 and J usage is TRBJ1-2, with unresolved D. V lost 3 bases to trimming and J lost 2 bases, with 11 bases between them. Germline CDR1 reads SGDLS; CDR2 reads YYNGEE. The CDR3 runs to 14 residues. CDR3 protein: CASSAITDNYGYTF. CDR3 nucleotides: TGTGCCAGCAGCGCAATAACAGACAACTATGGCTACACCTTC.

This clonotype was seen only a few times. One junction end does not reproduce the germline sequence, and a read error may be involved. This chain connects TRBV28 to TRBJ1-2, with no clear D. Per the germline V gene, CDR1 is MDHEN and CDR2 is SYDVKM. The CDR3 has 14 residues. CDR3 nucleotide sequence: TGTGCCTGCAGTCCCATGGAGGGTCTGGCTGGCTACACCTTC. Encoded protein: CACSPMEGLAGYTF.

V gene TRBV5-1 combines with J gene TRBJ2-3; TRBD1 aligns across 10 bases. The CDR3 spans 18 residues. With V trimmed by 2 bases and J by 5 bases, 14 bases remained unmatched. Germline V CDR1 and CDR2: SGHRS, YFSETQ. CDR3 nucleotides: TGCGCCAGCAGCTTTGGGGGCTCACCGACAGGGGGCCTAGATACGCAGTATTTT. Translating it yields CASSFGGSPTGGLDTQYF.

This clonotype has only a few counts. The chain uses TRBV11-2 and TRBJ2-5; TRBD2 matches at 9 bases. The J call could be wrong; TRBJ2-1 is a better fit for the DNA end. Germline CDR1 is SGHAT and CDR2 is FQNNGV. This CDR3 region has 14 residues. CDR3 in DNA: TGTGCCAGCAGCCCCCGACTAGCGGCGGTTGAGCAGTTCTTC. It is translated as CASSPRLAAVEQFF.

The chain employs TRBV20-1 and TRBJ2-1; 7 nucleotides match TRBD2. Germline V lookup: CDR1 DFQATT, CDR2 SNEGSKA (reference sequence). This CDR3 region has 12 residues. CDR3 amino acids: CGVREAYNEQFF. The DNA of the CDR3 is TGCGGTGTACGGGAGGCCTACAATGAGCAGTTCTTC.

There are many counts of this clonotype. The V gene is TRBV29-1, the J gene TRBJ2-7; 9 bases are shared with TRBD1. Germline CDR1 is SQVTM and CDR2 is ANQGSEA. There are 12 residues in the CDR3. This chain's CDR3 is CTIGTGKHEQYF. In nucleotides, the CDR3 is TGCACGATTGGGACAGGGAAGCACGAGCAGTACTTC.

This clonotype occurred a few times. The chain has TRBV4-2 and TRBJ2-3; 13 positions agree with TRBD2. Germline V lookup: CDR1 LGHNA, CDR2 YNFKEQ. This CDR3 has 16 residues. Unmatched junction bases numbered 7, after V lost 4 bases and J lost 6 bases. CDR3: CASSPTSGRAGDTQYF. Here the CDR3 DNA reads TGTGCCAGCAGCCCTACTAGCGGGAGGGCCGGTGATACGCAGTATTTT.

The CDR3 DNA follows: TGTGCCATCAGTGAGCCCTCCGGGAGTGAAGCTTTCTTT. Protein: CAISEPSGSEAFF. The chain links TRBV10-3 to TRBJ1-1; D gene ambiguous. The germline V and J ends were trimmed by 2 bases and 7 bases, with 11 bases remaining between them. The CDR3 spans 13 residues. Germline V gene data show CDR1 as ENHRY and CDR2 as SYGVKD.

This clonotype occurred a few times. This chain joins TRBV29-1 and TRBJ2-3, with 8 bases lining up with TRBD2. J lost 2 bases, V lost 4 bases, and 5 bases had no gene match. The V gene's germline CDR1 is SQVTM and CDR2 ANQGSEA. The CDR3 is made up of 14 amino acids. For the CDR3, the DNA is TGCAGCGTTGGGGGCGGGGGGTACACAGATACGCAGTATTTT. It encodes CSVGGGGYTDTQYF.

V gene TRBV12-3 or TRBV12-4 combines with J gene TRBJ2-4; D is undetermined. The V and J ends lost 5 bases and 4 bases respectively, with 6 bases between them. The CDR3 length is 12 residues. The CDR3 nucleotides are TGTGCCAGCAGTCCCCAGAAAAACATTCAGTACTTC. Translation: CASSPQKNIQYF.

CDR3 bases: TGTGCCAGCTCACCGGGGTCCGGGACAGGCGCCTACGAGCAGTACTTC. Encoded protein: CASSPGSGTGAYEQYF. The V call is TRBV18, the J call TRBJ2-5, with TRBD1 matching over 8 bases. The DNA end is more similar to TRBJ2-7, so the J call may be wrong. The CDR3 covers 16 residues. CDR1 is KGHSH and CDR2 is LQKENI in the germline V gene.

The chain carries TRBV20-1 and TRBJ2-7; 8 nucleotides agree with TRBD1. The J segment lost 6 bases and the V segment lost 6 bases, leaving 13 bases of the junction unmatched. Germline CDR1 reads DFQATT; CDR2 reads SNEGSKA (reference sequence). The CDR3 sequence is 14 residues long. The DNA for the CDR3 is TGCAGTGCACCTATCCCCGGGACAGGAGGCGAGCAGTACTTC. Encoded protein: CSAPIPGTGGEQYF.

This clonotype was recorded a few times. This chain uses TRBV9 with TRBJ2-1; tentatively, D is TRBD2 (6 bases). CDR3 length: 13 amino acids. The V and J ends lost 4 bases and 5 bases respectively, with 10 bases between them. Germline-derived CDR1 and CDR2 are SGDLS and YYNGEE. CDR3 sequence reads: CASSRLADNEQFF. CDR3 nucleotides: TGTGCCAGCAGCCGCTTAGCGGACAATGAGCAGTTCTTC.

The chain is built from TRBV11-1 and TRBJ1-4; 9 bases agree with TRBD1. The V segment lost 5 bases and the J segment 0 bases; nucleotides outside the gene matches: 16. This CDR3 has 20 amino acids. Per the germline V gene, CDR1 is SGHAT and CDR2 is FQDESV (reference sequence). CDR3 residues: CASSPSTGTGRTATNEKLFF. Here the CDR3 DNA reads TGTGCCAGCAGCCCCAGCACTGGGACAGGGCGAACTGCAACTAATGAAAAACTGTTTTTT.

This clonotype was seen more than once but under ten times. The chain is built from TRBV5-1 and TRBJ2-5; tentative D call: TRBD2 (5 bases). Germline loops: CDR1 SGHRS, CDR2 YFSETQ. The CDR3 loop spans 14 amino acids. Trimming shortened V by 1 base and J by 5 bases, and 12 bases separated the two germline ends. CDR3 nucleotide sequence: TGCGCCAGCAGCTTGACCGGGATAAGTGAGACCCAGTACTTC. This encodes CASSLTGISETQYF.

The chain has TRBV20-1 and TRBJ2-7, with 7 bases identical to TRBD2. Trimming took 2 bases from V and 2 from J; bases not matched to a gene: 18. CDR3 length: 18 residues. The germline V gene has CDR1 DFQATT and CDR2 SNEGSKA (reference sequence). CDR3 region: CSARILIATSEAPYEQYF. CDR3 sequence (DNA): TGCAGTGCTAGAATATTAATAGCCACTAGCGAGGCCCCCTACGAGCAGTACTTC.

A remark on this clonotype: The junction and the germline gene differ at one end; a read error may be behind it. The chain joins TRBV7-3 to TRBJ2-5; 14 nucleotides line up with TRBD2. CDR3 length: 16 residues. Looked up from germline, CDR1 is SGHTA and CDR2 is FQGTGA. CDR3 loop: CASSAGLAGGLQTQYF. CDR3 in DNA: TGCGCCAGCAGCGCCGGACTAGCGGGAGGCTTACAGACCCAGTACTTC.

The chain joins TRBV2 to TRBJ2-1; 7 bases map to TRBD2. Germline V lookup: CDR1 SNHLY, CDR2 FYNNEI. The length of the CDR3 is 14 residues. The V segment lost 10 bases and the J segment 6 bases; nucleotides outside the gene matches: 12. In nucleotides, the CDR3 is TGTGCCACCATGTCTAGCGGACGTACCAATGAGCAGTTCTTC. It specifies CATMSSGRTNEQFF.